A selection of T cell receptor beta chains follows, all from one sample in a study of blood T cell repertoires in COVID-19. Sequencing was performed with immunoSEQ multiplex PCR; in TCRdb, only in-frame clones are kept and a portion is missing. This sample has approximately 82,000 clones, with around 89% found just once. What was sequenced was PBMCs or T cells enriched from blood (not recorded which). These TCRs come from a woman in her forties or fifties with acute COVID-19. The CDR3 runs from the conserved cysteine through the conserved F or W. Each record gives: clone size, V gene, J gene, D gene, CDR3 DNA, CDR3 protein. D genes are given only for firm matches. Size tells how often a clone was seen (once, few, many) or the class of an expanded clone, and some rows leave it out.

>-|TRBV5-1|TRBJ1-5|TRBD1
TGCGCCAGCAGCTTGGGCACAGGGGATAGCAATCAGCCCCAGCATTTT
CASSLGTGDSNQPQHF
>-|TRBV19|TRBJ2-7|-
TGTGCCAGTAGTACAAGATCGGACAGCTCCTACGAGCAGTACTTC
CASSTRSDSSYEQYF
>-|TRBV19|TRBJ2-1|TRBD1
TGTGCCAGTAGTCGCCCGACAGGGGAAAATGAGCAGTTCTTC
CASSRPTGENEQFF
>-|TRBV6-5|TRBJ1-1|-
TGTGCCAGCAGTTACGGGGAGGGGACTGAAGCTTTCTTT
CASSYGEGTEAFF
>-|TRBV19|TRBJ2-1|TRBD2
TGTGCCAGTAGAGACACTAGCGGGGACCGCTACAATGAGCAGTTCTTC
CASRDTSGDRYNEQFF
>-|TRBV7-9|TRBJ2-3|-
TGTGCCAGCAGCTTATCCGGGGATACGCAGTATTTT
CASSLSGDTQYF
>-|TRBV11-3|TRBJ2-2|TRBD2
TGTGCCAGCAGCCTATTTACTAGCGGGAGATCCGCCGGGGAGCTGTTTTTT
CASSLFTSGRSAGELFF
>-|TRBV28|TRBJ1-2|TRBD1
TGTGCCAGCAGCCCCAGGGACAGGGATGGACACGGCTACACCTTC
CASSPRDRDGHGYTF
>-|TRBV14|TRBJ1-1|TRBD1
TGTGCCAGCAGGGGACAGGGGGAAATTGAAGCTTTCTTT
CASRGQGEIEAFF
>-|TRBV19|TRBJ2-1|-
TGTGCCAGTACCTTTCGGGGAGAGGATGAGCAGTTCTTC
CASTFRGEDEQFF
>-|TRBV10-3|TRBJ2-7|TRBD2
TGTGCCATCCGTAGCGGGGAGTCCTACGAGCAGTACTTC
CAIRSGESYEQYF
>-|TRBV12-3/TRBV12-4|TRBJ1-2|-
TGTGCCAGCAGTTTAGGTCCCGGGTATGGCTACACCTTC
CASSLGPGYGYTF
>-|TRBV11-2|TRBJ1-2|TRBD1
TGTGCCAGCAGCCGTGGGACAGCTACTAACTATGGCTACACCTTC
CASSRGTATNYGYTF
>-|TRBV12-3/TRBV12-4|TRBJ1-5|-
TGTGCCAGCAGTCCAGGGCGGGGGTTCCATCATTTT
CASSPGRGFHHF
>-|TRBV7-9|TRBJ2-7|-
TGTGCCAGCAGACGAAGCGGAGACGAGCAGTACTTC
CASRRSGDEQYF
>-|TRBV2|TRBJ2-3|-
TGTGCCAGCAGTGAAGAGGTTGGACTTAGCACAGATACGCAGTATTTT
CASSEEVGLSTDTQYF
>-|TRBV2|TRBJ2-1|TRBD2
TGTGCCAGCAGTGAAGCAAGGCTAGCGGGAGAGCAGTTCTTC
CASSEARLAGEQFF
>-|TRBV9|TRBJ2-5|-
TGTGCCAGCAGCGTAGGAGGTGGACTAAGGGAGACCCAGTACTTC
CASSVGGGLRETQYF
>-|TRBV10-3|TRBJ2-1|-
TGTGCCATCAGTGATTCCAGAACAGGGAATGAGAACAATGAGCAGTTCTTC
CAISDSRTGNENNEQFF
>-|TRBV6-2/TRBV6-3|TRBJ2-1|-
TGTGCCAGCAGTTACCCTGCAGGGGGCCAGCGGGAAGGCTCCTACAATGAGCAGTTCTTC
CASSYPAGGQREGSYNEQFF
>-|TRBV7-2|TRBJ2-2|TRBD2
TGTGCCAGCAGCTTAAGGTCCAGCGGGGGACCTGTCACCGGGGAGCTGTTTTTT
CASSLRSSGGPVTGELFF
>medium-sized|TRBV14|TRBJ2-4|TRBD2
TGTGCCAGCAGCCCCAAGATCGCGGGAGGACACATTCAGTACTTC
CASSPKIAGGHIQYF
>-|TRBV28|TRBJ1-2|TRBD1
TGTGCCAGCAGTTTATCCAGGGGGCATGGTGGCTACACCTTC
CASSLSRGHGGYTF
>-|TRBV2|TRBJ2-5|-
TGTGCCAGCACTCCCACTGGCAGGGAAGAGACCCAGTACTTC
CASTPTGREETQYF
>-|TRBV5-1|TRBJ1-2|-
TGCGCCAGCAGCCTCGAGACAGGAAGCTACACCTTC
CASSLETGSYTF
>-|TRBV4-1|TRBJ2-7|TRBD2
TGCGCCAGCAGCCAAGAACCAGCGGGAGTCTCCTACGAGCAGTACTTC
CASSQEPAGVSYEQYF
>-|TRBV5-1|TRBJ1-2|-
TGCGCCAGCAGCCCGAGAGGACAGACTAACTATGGCTACACCTTC
CASSPRGQTNYGYTF
>-|TRBV7-9|TRBJ1-2|-
TGTGCCAGCAGCTTTGAGGGAAGTCAAATTGGCTACACCTTC
CASSFEGSQIGYTF
>-|TRBV18|TRBJ1-2|TRBD1
TGTGCCAGCTCACTCGGGACAGGGGACTATGGCTACACCTTC
CASSLGTGDYGYTF
>-|TRBV28|TRBJ2-7|-
TGTGCCAGCAGTTTCGGACTCGCTCTTAGCGAGCAGTACTTC
CASSFGLALSEQYF
>-|TRBV25-1|TRBJ2-2|TRBD2
TGTGCCAGCAGTGAACGACTAGCAAGTCCCGGGGAGCTGTTTTTT
CASSERLASPGELFF
>-|TRBV9|TRBJ2-4|-
TGTGCCAGCAGCGTAGGCCAACTAGAAAACATTCAGTACTTC
CASSVGQLENIQYF
>-|TRBV11-3|TRBJ2-3|TRBD2
TGTGCCAGCAGCTTAGGAGCAGCGGGAGGGCCAGATACGCAGTATTTT
CASSLGAAGGPDTQYF
>few|TRBV6-5|TRBJ2-1|TRBD1
TGTGCCAGCAGAGACAGGGGGGGGTACAATGAGCAGTTCTTC
CASRDRGGYNEQFF
>once|TRBV9|TRBJ2-7|TRBD2
TGTGCCAGCAGCGTAGAGTCGACTAGCCTCGAGCAGTACTTC
CASSVESTSLEQYF
>-|TRBV29-1|TRBJ1-1|TRBD1
TGCAGCGTTTCCCGACAGGGAAGGGTCACTGAAGCTTTCTTT
CSVSRQGRVTEAFF
>-|TRBV2|TRBJ1-2|TRBD1
TGTGCCAGCAGTGAAGCTGGGACAGGGGGCGCCTATGGCTACACCTTC
CASSEAGTGGAYGYTF
>-|TRBV2|TRBJ2-1|-
TGTGCCAGCAGTGGCACACAGGCTTTTTACAATGAGCAGTTCTTC
CASSGTQAFYNEQFF
>few|TRBV7-9|TRBJ1-2|-
TGTGCCAGCAGCTCAGGGGTATTACTGGGTGGCTACACCTTC
CASSSGVLLGGYTF
>-|TRBV4-1|TRBJ2-5|TRBD2
TGCGCCAGCAGCCGGGAGGGAGAGACCCAGTACTTC
CASSREGETQYF
>-|TRBV29-1|TRBJ1-5|-
TGCAGCGTCCGCGGGGTGGGGGGCAATCAGCCCCAGCATTTT
CSVRGVGGNQPQHF
>once|TRBV7-2|TRBJ2-1|TRBD2
TGTGCCAGCAGCTTGCTTGCGGTTAGCGGGAGGGCGGGGAATGAGCAGTTCTTC
CASSLLAVSGRAGNEQFF
>-|TRBV19|TRBJ2-3|-
TGTGCCAGTAGCCTACTTCGACAGGGAGGAGATACGCAGTATTTT
CASSLLRQGGDTQYF
>-|TRBV27|TRBJ2-7|-
TGTGCCAGCAGTTCCTCCGCACCTCGGGAGCAGTACTTC
CASSSSAPREQYF
>-|TRBV6-5|TRBJ1-2|TRBD1
TGTGCCAGCACCCGGGACAGGGCCATCTATGGCTACACCTTC
CASTRDRAIYGYTF
>-|TRBV7-9|TRBJ1-1|TRBD1
TGTGCCAGCAGCTTAACAGGGGGCATGAACACTGAAGCTTTCTTT
CASSLTGGMNTEAFF
>-|TRBV5-4|TRBJ2-5|-
TGTGCCAGCAGCTTGGATCAGGGCCAGGAGACCCAGTACTTC
CASSLDQGQETQYF
>-|TRBV12-3/TRBV12-4|TRBJ2-5|-
TGTGCCAGCAGTCTACAGGGAAGGGCGTACTTC
CASSLQGRAYF
>-|TRBV19|TRBJ2-1|-
TGTGCCAGTAGTACCCAAAGGAGGAATGAGCAGTTCTTC
CASSTQRRNEQFF
>-|TRBV5-5|TRBJ2-1|-
TGTGCCAGCAGCTTGGAAGAGGGAGGTACTATCTCCTACAATGAGCAGTTCTTC
CASSLEEGGTISYNEQFF
>-|TRBV2|TRBJ1-2|-
TGTGCCAGCAGTGGGGACGGGGGTGTCTACACCTTC
CASSGDGGVYTF